The TCR beta chain described here comes from a study of cytomegalovirus exposure and HLA in healthy donors. Overall study results and limits: Cytomegalovirus association was assigned to about 150 TCR beta chains.

Trimming removed 11 bases at V and 5 bases at J, with 18 bases between. Germline values: CDR1 MNHNS, CDR2 SASEGT. The CDR3 consists of 14 residues. Primers: 60 Vbeta forward and 13 Jbeta reverse. The data were produced by immunoSEQ multiplex PCR, yet TCRdb's version contains in-frame clones alone and is incomplete. The data contain fewer than 200,000 clones, 70% to 80% of them seen just once; the ten biggest clones take up 2% to 2.5%. There are a few counts of this clone. Its antigen is as yet unknown. It was healthy bone marrow donors who served as donors. The V gene is TRBV6-1, the J gene TRBJ1-4; a possible D gene is TRBD1 (6 bases). This clonotype was sampled from a man aged 55 to 69 in good health and CMV-seronegative. The sample was PBMCs. CDR3 sequence: CAGARTVSNEKLFF. The CDR3 DNA follows: TGTGCCGGGGCCAGGACAGTGTCAAATGAAAAACTGTTTTTT.